Shown below are 22 T cell receptor beta chains from a single sample sequenced in a study of blood T cell repertoires in COVID-19 (dated by TCRdb to between 2020 and 2021). Preparation of the library involved the immunoSEQ multiplex PCR assay. Held by TCRdb, this immuneACCESS table contains in-frame sequences only and omits some clones. Under half of the omission traces to an unresolved V gene where checked; the cause of the rest is unknown. The sample profile shows about 88,000 clones; roughly 89% of them were found once. The ten largest make up roughly 5.4% of the sample. Material for sequencing was peripheral blood. The receptor set was obtained from a woman aged 80 or older with active COVID-19.

V is TRBV9 and J is TRBJ2-1; TRBD1 matches at 7 bases. With 0 bases clipped from V and 7 bases from J, the junction kept 4 bases outside the gene matches. Germline V gene data show CDR1 as SGDLS and CDR2 as YYNGEE. CDR3 length: 14 residues. Here the CDR3 DNA reads TGTGCCAGCAGCGTAGGACAGGGTAGGAATGAGCAGTTCTTC. Translating gives CASSVGQGRNEQFF. Full variable domain (outside the CDR3, taken from reference TRBV9 and TRBJ2-1): DSGVTQTPKHLITATGQRVTLRCSPRSGDLSVYWYQQSLDQGLQFLIQYYNGEERAKGNILERFSAQQFPDLHSELNLSSLELGDSALYFCASSVGQGRNEQFFGPGTRLTVL.

For the CDR3, the DNA is TGTGCCAGCAGTTTGACTAGCGGGAGTACAGATACGCAGTATTTT. It specifies CASSLTSGSTDTQYF. The rearrangement joins TRBV6-4 to TRBJ2-3; 12 nucleotides line up with TRBD2. CDR1 is MRHNA and CDR2 is SNTAGT in the germline V gene. The CDR3 extends over 15 amino acids. V dropped 5 bases and J dropped 3; count of bases not matched to a gene: 3.

This chain uses TRBV19 with TRBJ2-1; the match to TRBD1 covers 11 bases. V was clipped by 7 bases and J by 2 bases; unmatched bases: 4. This CDR3 spans 15 amino acids. Per germline, CDR1 LNHDA and CDR2 SQIVND (reference sequence). This CDR3 reads CASTPGQGAYNEQFF. The DNA of the CDR3 is TGTGCCAGTACCCCGGGACAGGGGGCCTACAATGAGCAGTTCTTC.

This chain links TRBV27 with TRBJ1-1; TRBD1 is a possible D gene (5 bases). Germline-derived CDR1 and CDR2 are MNHEY and SMNVEV (reference sequence). The length of the CDR3 is 16 residues. Trimming pared 3 bases from V and 1 base from J, leaving 15 bases between. In DNA form, the CDR3 reads TGTGCCAGCAGTTTTTTTCTGAGGACAAAGAACACTGAAGCTTTCTTT. Its translation: CASSFFLRTKNTEAFF.

The rearrangement uses TRBV28 and TRBJ1-5; tentatively, D is TRBD1 (5 bases). V was pared by 2 bases and J by 2 bases, with 16 bases between. Germline loops: CDR1 MDHEN, CDR2 SYDVKM. The CDR3 runs to 17 residues. The CDR3 protein is CASSLKPRQGGNQPQHF. CDR3 DNA sequence: TGTGCCAGCAGTTTAAAGCCCAGGCAGGGTGGCAATCAGCCCCAGCATTTT.

In DNA form, the CDR3 reads TGTGCCAGCAGTCTTCAGGGGGCAACTAATGAAAAACTGTTTTTT. The encoded protein is CASSLQGATNEKLFF. The V call is TRBV28, the J call TRBJ1-4; 7 bases match TRBD1. Germline CDR1 is MDHEN and CDR2 is SYDVKM. The CDR3 sequence is 15 residues long. The V gene end was trimmed by 5 bases and the J gene end by 0 bases; junction bases not matched to a gene: 3.

This clone was seen just once. The gene calls are TRBV18 and TRBJ2-1; possibly TRBD2 for D (6 bases). The CDR3 covers 15 residues. Germline V gene data show CDR1 as KGHSH and CDR2 as LQKENI. V lost 1 base to trimming and J lost 7 bases, with 14 bases between them. The CDR3, as DNA: TGTGCCAGCTCACCACTTTCTACTAGCTCTAATGAGCAGTTCTTC. It is translated as CASSPLSTSSNEQFF.

The table lists this clone with a count of one. The gene calls are TRBV27 and TRBJ2-3; 8 bases are a match to TRBD1. CDR3 length equals 13 residues. V shed 6 bases, J shed 4 bases, and the junction held 3 bases outside the gene matches. From germline, CDR1 is MNHEY and CDR2 SMNVEV (reference sequence). In nucleotides, the CDR3 is TGTGCCAGCAGGCGACAGGGGTCAGATACGCAGTATTTT. Its translation is CASRRQGSDTQYF.

The genes are TRBV5-1 and TRBJ2-7; TRBD2 matches at 7 bases. CDR3 length: 14 amino acids. Germline-derived CDR1 and CDR2 are SGHRS and YFSETQ. The J segment lost 4 bases and the V segment lost 4 bases, leaving 8 bases of the junction unmatched. This CDR3 is CASSLGDYPYEQYF. CDR3 coding DNA: TGCGCCAGCAGCCTCGGGGACTACCCATACGAGCAGTACTTC.

The CDR3 region has the DNA TGTGCCAGCAGTTTCTCAGTCGAGACTAGCGGGAGTGGGGATGAGCAGTTCTTC. This sequence encodes CASSFSVETSGSGDEQFF. The rearrangement links TRBV28 to TRBJ2-1, with 12 bases that match TRBD2. Germline V gene data show CDR1 as MDHEN and CDR2 as SYDVKM. CDR3 length: 18 residues. With 3 bases clipped from V and 8 bases from J, the junction kept 14 bases outside the gene matches.

This chain uses TRBV4-1 with TRBJ2-7; the D gene is possibly TRBD2 (6 bases). The CDR3 spans 16 residues. Trimming took off 1 base at V and 3 bases at J, with 16 bases between the two ends. Germline-derived CDR1 and CDR2 are MGHRA and YSYEKL. The CDR3 loop reads CASSQGGGLGGYEQYF. Written as DNA, the CDR3 is TGCGCCAGCAGCCAAGGAGGAGGACTCGGGGGCTACGAGCAGTACTTC.

The chain employs TRBV11-2 and TRBJ2-1; TRBD2 agrees at 11 bases. V lost 5 bases to trimming and J lost 5 bases; unmatched junction nucleotides: 5. Germline V gene sequence: CDR1 SGHAT, CDR2 FQNNGV. The CDR3 contains 15 residues. The CDR3 sequence is CASSLEGLADNEQFF. In DNA form, the CDR3 reads TGTGCCAGCAGCCTGGAGGGACTAGCGGACAATGAGCAGTTCTTC.

This clone was detected a few times. The V gene is TRBV9, the J gene TRBJ2-5, with TRBD1 identical over 8 bases. V was clipped by 3 bases and J by 5 bases; unmatched bases: 6. Germline loops: CDR1 SGDLS, CDR2 YYNGEE. This CDR3 contains 14 residues. CDR3 residues: CASSGTGWQETQYF. The DNA for the CDR3 is TGTGCCAGCAGCGGGACAGGGTGGCAGGAGACCCAGTACTTC.

This chain connects TRBV4-3 to TRBJ1-5, with TRBD1 as a possible D gene (5 bases). This CDR3 has 14 residues. Per germline, CDR1 LGHNA and CDR2 YSLEER. V was pared by 0 bases and J by 4 bases, with 7 bases between. The CDR3 loop reads CASSQDGGNQPQHF. The DNA of the CDR3 is TGCGCCAGCAGCCAAGACGGGGGTAATCAGCCCCAGCATTTT.

The chain employs TRBV7-2 and TRBJ2-5; TRBD2 matches 10 bases. This CDR3 is 14 amino acids long. J gave up 4 bases and V 5 bases, and 4 bases lay outside the gene matches. Germline V lookup: CDR1 SGHTA, CDR2 FQGNSA. CDR3 sequence (DNA): TGTGCCAGCAGCCTTAGCGGGAGGTCAGAGACCCAGTACTTC. Its protein is CASSLSGRSETQYF.

This clone has just a few counts. The chain recombines TRBV5-4 with TRBJ2-7; 12 bases are shared with TRBD2. The germline V gene has CDR1 SGHNT and CDR2 YYREEE (reference sequence). The CDR3 length is 16 residues. V lost 3 bases and J lost 2; bases outside the gene matches: 6. CDR3 DNA sequence: TGTGCCAGCAGCTCCCAACTAGCGGGAGGTGCCTACGAGCAGTACTTC. Its translation is CASSSQLAGGAYEQYF.

This chain links TRBV4-2 with TRBJ2-1; 9 nucleotides align to TRBD1. The CDR3 extends over 16 amino acids. Trimming at V came to 4 bases and at J to 8 bases, leaving 12 bases not matched to a gene. Germline V gives CDR1 LGHNA, CDR2 YNFKEQ. The CDR3 nucleotides read TGTGCCAGCAGCCGTCGAAGGACAGGGGATTGGGATGAGCAGTTCTTC. Translation: CASSRRRTGDWDEQFF.

This chain uses TRBV5-1 with TRBJ2-2; TRBD2 aligns across 14 bases. Looked up from germline, CDR1 is SGHRS and CDR2 is YFSETQ. Unmatched junction bases numbered 4, after V lost 4 bases and J lost 5 bases. This CDR3 is built from 16 residues. The CDR3 loop is CASSAGTSGRTGELFF. The DNA of the CDR3 is TGCGCCAGCAGCGCCGGGACTAGCGGGAGAACCGGGGAGCTGTTTTTT.

The gene calls are TRBV11-2 and TRBJ2-3, with D hard to call. Germline CDR1 is SGHAT and CDR2 is FQNNGV. Trimming took 2 bases from V and 2 from J, leaving 5 bases between them. The CDR3 is made up of 13 amino acids. Here the CDR3 DNA reads TGTGCCAGCAGCTTAACTACCACAGATACGCAGTATTTT. The encoded protein is CASSLTTTDTQYF. Drawing the rest from reference TRBV11-2 and TRBJ2-3, the complete variable domain is EAGVAQSPRYKIIEKRQSVAFWCNPISGHATLYWYQQILGQGPKLLIQFQNNGVVDDSQLPKDRFSAERLKGVDSTLKIQPAKLEDSAVYLCASSLTTTDTQYFGPGTRLTVL.

This clone was seen a single time. The rearrangement links TRBV2 to TRBJ2-7; D gene uncertain. Germline V gene sequence: CDR1 SNHLY, CDR2 FYNNEI. Trimming removed 6 bases at V and 2 bases at J, with 8 bases between. CDR3 size: 12 residues. The CDR3 DNA reads as TGTGCCAGCAGCTGGCTGGCCTACGAGCAGTACTTC. It yields the protein CASSWLAYEQYF. The complete variable domain, with remaining parts taken from reference TRBV2 and TRBJ2-7, reads EPEVTQTPSHQVTQMGQEVILRCVPISNHLYFYWYRQILGQKVEFLVSFYNNEISEKSEIFDDQFSVERPDGSNFTLKIRSTKLEDSAMYFCASSWLAYEQYFGPGTRLTVT.

This clone has only a few counts. The chain combines TRBV7-9 with TRBJ2-6; TRBD1 might be the D (5 bases). V was cut by 8 bases and J by 0 bases, with 14 bases left in between. CDR1 and CDR2 (germline): SEHNR, FQNEAQ (reference sequence). The CDR3 spans 16 residues. The CDR3 protein is CASRTQGGSGANVLTF. The CDR3 DNA reads TGTGCCAGCCGTACCCAGGGTGGCTCTGGGGCCAACGTCCTGACTTTC.

The chain couples TRBV9 to TRBJ2-7, with D possibly being TRBD2 (6 bases). Germline CDR1 reads SGDLS; CDR2 reads YYNGEE. This CDR3 is built from 15 residues. Trimming stripped 0 bases from V and 6 bases from J, with 16 bases between. CDR3 DNA sequence: TGTGCCAGCAGCGTAGCTGGGACTCCTCTTGGCGAGCAGTACTTC. It is translated as CASSVAGTPLGEQYF.